This T cell receptor beta chain was captured by sequencing in a study of T cell changes during pregnancy in multiple sclerosis. Libraries were prepared by immunoSEQ multiplex PCR; TCRdb keeps only in-frame clonotypes and omits some of them. Here the sample spans 95,000 to 110,000 clones, about 91% being singletons. The V gene lost 5 bases and the J gene lost 4 bases, with 6 bases spanning the gap. The CDR3 totals 12 residues. CDR1 and CDR2 (germline): PRHDT, FYEKMQ (reference sequence). This material consisted of peripheral blood, taken after pregnancy. The genes are TRBV13 and TRBJ2-1; D call uncertain. This clonotype was obtained from a female donor with multiple sclerosis, enrolled in a pregnancy study. CDR3 in amino acids: CASSLPYNEQFF. The CDR3 nucleotides read TGTGCCAGCAGCCTACCATACAATGAGCAGTTCTTC.